The 23 T cell receptor beta chains below were found in one sample sequenced in a study of identical twins (dated by TCRdb to 2016 to 2018). Library preparation was by 5' RACE. The run used an Illumina HiSeq 2000. TCRdb reprocessed the public reads (quality trimming at Q25 with fastp, clone calling with MiXCR) and kept in-frame beta chains. Each entry is one CDR3 protein sequence, shown with its most common DNA and genes. The sample table records roughly 200,000 distinct CDR3 sequences; about a sixth of these occur just once. The top ten constitute 35% to 50% of the sample. The sample was also linked to a second study, of T cells expressing NK-cell markers.

Material: CD8+ T cells sorted from blood. The receptors here all came from a woman aged 18-29 years in good health.

The rearrangement joins TRBV7-8 to TRBJ2-1, with D perhaps being TRBD1 or TRBD2 (5 bases each). The germline V and J ends were trimmed by 3 bases and 10 bases, with 10 bases remaining between them. Germline V gene data show CDR1 as SGHVS and CDR2 as FQNEAQ. The CDR3 contains 12 residues. The CDR3 DNA follows: TGTGCCAGCAGCTTTCAAGGGGACGAGCAGTTCTTC. The encoded protein is CASSFQGDEQFF.

The rearrangement joins TRBV4-3 to TRBJ2-3; 9 nucleotides agree with TRBD1. J was trimmed by 3 bases and V by 2 bases; bases with no gene match: 6. Germline V CDR1 and CDR2: LGHNA, YSLEER. There are 16 residues in the CDR3. CDR3 sequence (DNA): TGCGCCAGCAGCCAAAAAACAGGGGGCGGTACAGATACGCAGTATTTT. This sequence encodes CASSQKTGGGTDTQYF.

V usage is TRBV2 and J usage is TRBJ2-7; TRBD2 matches 12 bases. The CDR3 loop spans 15 amino acids. CDR1 and CDR2 from the germline V gene are SNHLY and FYNNEI. Trimming removed 5 bases from V and 5 bases from J; junction bases left unmatched: 7. The CDR3 nucleotides are TGTGCCAGCAGTTTGACTAGCGGGAGTTTCAACGAGCAGTACTTC. It encodes CASSLTSGSFNEQYF. Based on the CDR3 plus reference TRBV2 and TRBJ2-7, the full variable domain is EPEVTQTPSHQVTQMGQEVILRCVPISNHLYFYWYRQILGQKVEFLVSFYNNEISEKSEIFDDQFSVERPDGSNFTLKIRSTKLEDSAMYFCASSLTSGSFNEQYFGPGTRLTVT.

The CDR3 DNA reads as TGTGCCAGCAGTCAGGGCACCACCGGGGAGCTGTTTTTT. Residues: CASSQGTTGELFF. This chain connects TRBV7-9 to TRBJ2-2; TRBD1 might be the D (5 bases). The CDR3 spans 13 residues. Trimming stripped 6 bases from V and 4 bases from J, with 9 bases between. CDR1 and CDR2 (germline): SEHNR, FQNEAQ (reference sequence).

This chain links TRBV24-1 with TRBJ2-1; 10 positions match TRBD1. CDR3 length: 16 residues. Germline V gives CDR1 KGHDR, CDR2 SFDVKD. V lost 5 bases to trimming and J lost 3 bases; unmatched junction nucleotides: 6. CDR3 residues: CATSAGDRGIYNEQFF. For the CDR3, the DNA is TGTGCCACCAGTGCCGGGGACAGGGGAATCTACAATGAGCAGTTCTTC.

The V gene is TRBV9, the J gene TRBJ2-3; 9 bases are a match to TRBD2. The germline gives CDR1 SGDLS, CDR2 YYNGEE. Losses at the gene ends were 3 bases for V and 6 bases for J; bases not matched to a gene: 8. This CDR3 has 15 amino acids. CDR3 coding DNA: TGTGCCAGCAGCGCCGGGGGGACTAGCCACGATACGCAGTATTTT. Translated: CASSAGGTSHDTQYF.

The chain recombines TRBV5-1 with TRBJ2-7; no firm D call. This CDR3 region has 14 residues. The germline V and J ends were trimmed by 3 bases and 4 bases, with 14 bases remaining between them. Germline V gives CDR1 SGHRS, CDR2 YFSETQ. The chain's CDR3 is CASSSAADGYEQYF. The CDR3, as DNA: TGCGCCAGCAGCTCGGCGGCCGATGGGTACGAGCAGTACTTC.

This clonotype has just a few counts. V and J are TRBV20-1 and TRBJ2-5; TRBD2 matches 13 bases. V trimming: 6 bases; J trimming: 3 bases; junction bases outside the gene matches: 10. This CDR3 comprises 16 residues. Germline V gives CDR1 DFQATT, CDR2 SNEGSKA (reference sequence). DNA of the CDR3: TGCAGTGCCCCATCCTCCGGACTAGCGGGGGAAGAGACCCAGTACTTC. Translation: CSAPSSGLAGEETQYF.

V gene TRBV27 combines with J gene TRBJ2-7, with TRBD2 matching over 8 bases. V trimming: 2 bases; J trimming: 4 bases; junction bases outside the gene matches: 4. CDR1 MNHEY and CDR2 SMNVEV come from the germline V gene (reference sequence). The CDR3 totals 14 residues. CDR3 amino acids: CASSLRAGGYEQYF. DNA for the CDR3: TGTGCCAGCAGTTTAAGGGCGGGAGGATACGAGCAGTACTTC.

The genes are TRBV25-1 and TRBJ2-3; TRBD2 matches at 7 bases. This CDR3 is built from 16 residues. With V trimmed by 2 bases and J by 1 base, 6 bases remained unmatched. Germline-derived CDR1 and CDR2 are MGHDK and SYGVNS. The CDR3 sequence is CASSEPKRGGTDTQYF. The CDR3 bases are TGTGCCAGCAGTGAACCGAAGCGGGGAGGCACAGATACGCAGTATTTT.

This chain connects TRBV6-5 to TRBJ1-3; the D gene is possibly TRBD1 (6 bases). Trimming cost V 0 bases and J 0 bases, with 6 bases left between them. CDR3 length equals 15 residues. CDR1 and CDR2 (germline): MNHEY, SVGAGI. The CDR3 spells CASSYSTGSGNTIYF. In nucleotides, the CDR3 is TGTGCCAGCAGTTACTCGACAGGCTCTGGAAACACCATATATTTT.

This clonotype came up a few times. This chain links TRBV20-1 with TRBJ2-3; tentative D call: TRBD2 (6 bases). Germline CDR1 is DFQATT and CDR2 is SNEGSKA (reference sequence). The CDR3 contains 14 residues. V was trimmed by 0 bases and J by 1 base, leaving 8 bases between them. The CDR3 DNA reads as TGCAGTGCTAGAGATGGAGGGGGCACAGATACGCAGTATTTT. It encodes CSARDGGGTDTQYF.

The rearrangement uses TRBV10-1 and TRBJ2-3, with 9 bases that match TRBD2. CDR3 size: 16 residues. The germline V gene encodes CDR1 WNHNN and CDR2 SYGVQD (reference sequence). Trimming at V came to 5 bases and at J to 2 bases, leaving 8 bases not matched to a gene. The DNA of the CDR3 is TGCGCCAGCAGTAGCGGGGGGAACTGGAACACAGATACGCAGTATTTT. Translating it yields CASSSGGNWNTDTQYF.

Many counts were recorded for this clonotype. The DNA of the CDR3 is TGCGCCAGCAGCCCAGACGGGGTGCCTGAAGCTTTCTTT. Amino acids: CASSPDGVPEAFF. The rearrangement links TRBV5-1 to TRBJ1-1; D is uncertain. V was shortened by 4 bases and J by 6 bases, with 13 bases between the two germline ends. Germline loops: CDR1 SGHRS, CDR2 YFSETQ. The CDR3 length is 13 residues.

CDR3 nucleotide sequence: TGCAGTCCCACTAGCGGCAAAAACAATGAGCAGTTCTTC. Amino acid sequence: CSPTSGKNNEQFF. This chain links TRBV29-1 with TRBJ2-1; 8 bases map to TRBD2. CDR1 is SQVTM, CDR2 ANQGSEA, per germline. There are 13 residues in the CDR3.

The table lists this clonotype with a few counts. The chain carries TRBV20-1 and TRBJ2-1, with 8 nucleotides matching TRBD1. The germline CDR1 and CDR2 sequences are DFQATT and SNEGSKA (reference sequence). The CDR3 is 13 residues long. V was clipped by 0 bases and J by 7 bases; unmatched bases: 2. The CDR3 sequence is CSARETGENEQFF. Written as DNA, the CDR3 is TGCAGTGCTAGAGAGACAGGGGAAAATGAGCAGTTCTTC.

DNA of the CDR3: TGTGCCAGCAGTGAATCGGGACAGGGGGACTACGAGCAGTACTTC. Its protein product is CASSESGQGDYEQYF. This chain uses TRBV25-1 with TRBJ2-7, with 11 bases that match TRBD1. With V trimmed by 1 base and J by 3 bases, 2 bases remained unmatched. Germline assignment: CDR1 MGHDK and CDR2 SYGVNS. CDR3 length: 15 residues.

This sequence joins TRBV14 and TRBJ1-1; D perhaps matches TRBD1 (5 bases). Trimming removed 5 bases from V and 1 base from J, with 14 bases in between. Germline V gene data show CDR1 as SGHDN and CDR2 as FVKESK. The CDR3 runs 15 residues. CDR3 loop: CASSKGLSPNTEAFF. The CDR3 DNA sequence: TGTGCCAGCAGCAAGGGACTGTCCCCGAACACTGAAGCTTTCTTT.

The chain combines TRBV20-1 with TRBJ2-3; the D is unclear. V shed 3 bases and J shed 0 bases, with 13 bases lying between them. The length of the CDR3 is 15 residues. The V gene's germline CDR1 is DFQATT and CDR2 SNEGSKA (reference sequence). The CDR3, as DNA: TGCAGTGCTAGTTTAGGGAACCTTAGCACAGATACGCAGTATTTT. It codes for CSASLGNLSTDTQYF.

The genes are TRBV29-1 and TRBJ1-2; D is ambiguous. The CDR3 has 15 residues. V was shortened by 5 bases and J by 4 bases, with 20 bases between the two germline ends. Germline V CDR1 and CDR2: SQVTM, ANQGSEA. The CDR3 spells CSVSSGYSSGYGYTF. CDR3 bases: TGCAGCGTTTCTTCTGGGTACTCAAGTGGCTATGGCTACACCTTC.

The chain has TRBV4-3 and TRBJ1-2; no clear D gene. This CDR3 comprises 16 residues. Trimming removed 0 bases at V and 0 bases at J, with 11 bases between. The germline V gene encodes CDR1 LGHNA and CDR2 YSLEER. CDR3 loop: CASSQEVRLANYGYTF. DNA for the CDR3: TGCGCCAGCAGCCAAGAGGTACGGCTAGCTAACTATGGCTACACCTTC.

The table lists this clonotype with many counts. The chain carries TRBV10-3 and TRBJ2-5, with D perhaps matching TRBD2 (6 bases). Trimming removed 2 bases from V and 3 bases from J, with 7 bases in between. CDR3 length equals 13 residues. Germline V gene lookup returns CDR1 ENHRY and CDR2 SYGVKD. As DNA, the CDR3 is TGTGCCATCAGTGAGCGGGGGAAAGAGACCCAGTACTTC. As protein: CAISERGKETQYF.

This clonotype has just a few counts. This may stem from a read error, because a much larger clone lies one nucleotide away. The chain recombines TRBV6-5 with TRBJ2-7, with 7 bases lining up with TRBD1. V shed 6 bases, J shed 2 bases, and the junction held 1 base outside the gene matches. The CDR3 covers 12 residues. Germline V gene sequence: CDR1 MNHEY, CDR2 SVGAGI. The CDR3 loop is CASRGTAYEQYF. CDR3 nucleotides: TGTGCCAGCAGAGGGACAGCCTACGAGCAGTACTTC.